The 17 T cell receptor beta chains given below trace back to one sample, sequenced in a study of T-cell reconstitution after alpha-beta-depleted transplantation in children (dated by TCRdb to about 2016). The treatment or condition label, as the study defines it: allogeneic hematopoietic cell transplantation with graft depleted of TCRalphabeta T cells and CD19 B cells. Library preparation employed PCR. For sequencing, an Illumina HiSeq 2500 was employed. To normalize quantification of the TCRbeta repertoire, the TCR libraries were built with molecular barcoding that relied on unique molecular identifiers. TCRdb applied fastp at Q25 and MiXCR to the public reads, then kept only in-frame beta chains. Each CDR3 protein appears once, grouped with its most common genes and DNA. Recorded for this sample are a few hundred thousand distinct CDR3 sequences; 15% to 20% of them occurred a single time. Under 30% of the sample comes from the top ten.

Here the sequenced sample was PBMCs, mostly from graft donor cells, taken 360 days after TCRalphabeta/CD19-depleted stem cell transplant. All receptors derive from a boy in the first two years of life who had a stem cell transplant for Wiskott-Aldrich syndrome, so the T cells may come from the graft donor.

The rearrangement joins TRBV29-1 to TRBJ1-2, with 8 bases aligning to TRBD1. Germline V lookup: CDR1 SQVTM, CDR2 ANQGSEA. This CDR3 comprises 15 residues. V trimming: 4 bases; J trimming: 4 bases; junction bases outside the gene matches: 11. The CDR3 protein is CSVVGQGYSAYGYTF. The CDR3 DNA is TGCAGCGTTGTAGGACAGGGATACTCTGCCTATGGCTACACCTTC. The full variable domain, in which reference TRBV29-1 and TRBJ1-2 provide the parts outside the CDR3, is SAVISQKPSRDICQRGTSLTIQCQVDSQVTMMFWYRQQPGQSLTLIATANQGSEATYESGFVIDKFPISRPNLTFSTLTVSNMSPEDSSIYLCSVVGQGYSAYGYTFGSGTRLTVV.

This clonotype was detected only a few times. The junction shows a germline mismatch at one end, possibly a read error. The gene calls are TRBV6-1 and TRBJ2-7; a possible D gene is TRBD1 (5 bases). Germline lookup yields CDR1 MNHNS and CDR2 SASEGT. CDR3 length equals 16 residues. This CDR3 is CTSRDTDNRFSYEQYF. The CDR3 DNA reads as TGTACCAGCAGAGACACCGACAACAGGTTCTCCTACGAGCAGTACTTC.

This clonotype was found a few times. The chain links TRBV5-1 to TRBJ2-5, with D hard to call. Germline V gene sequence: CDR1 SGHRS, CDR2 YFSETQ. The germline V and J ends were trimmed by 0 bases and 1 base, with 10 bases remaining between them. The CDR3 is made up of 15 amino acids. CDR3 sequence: CASSLAGWGQETQYF. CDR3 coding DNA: TGCGCCAGCAGCTTGGCTGGCTGGGGCCAAGAGACCCAGTACTTC.

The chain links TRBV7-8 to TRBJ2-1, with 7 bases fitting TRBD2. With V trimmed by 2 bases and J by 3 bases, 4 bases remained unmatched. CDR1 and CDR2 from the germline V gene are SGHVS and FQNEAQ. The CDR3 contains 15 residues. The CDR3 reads CASSLWAGDYNEQFF. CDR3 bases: TGTGCCAGCAGCTTATGGGCGGGAGACTACAATGAGCAGTTCTTC.

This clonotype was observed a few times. The CDR3 nucleotides read TGTGCCAGCAGTCCGACTAGCGGGAGGGCCGGGTTTTACAATGAGCAGTTCTTC. Translation gives CASSPTSGRAGFYNEQFF. The chain couples TRBV12-3 or TRBV12-4 to TRBJ2-1; 14 bases match TRBD2. Trimming at V came to 5 bases and at J to 4 bases, leaving 10 bases not matched to a gene. This CDR3 contains 18 residues.

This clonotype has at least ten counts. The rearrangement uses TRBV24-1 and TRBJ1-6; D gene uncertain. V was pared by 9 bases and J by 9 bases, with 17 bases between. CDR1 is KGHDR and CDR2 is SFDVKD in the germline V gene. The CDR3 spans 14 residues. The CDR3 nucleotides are TGTGCCACCCGACCCGAGAGTTTGGGTTCACCCCTCCACTTT. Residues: CATRPESLGSPLHF.

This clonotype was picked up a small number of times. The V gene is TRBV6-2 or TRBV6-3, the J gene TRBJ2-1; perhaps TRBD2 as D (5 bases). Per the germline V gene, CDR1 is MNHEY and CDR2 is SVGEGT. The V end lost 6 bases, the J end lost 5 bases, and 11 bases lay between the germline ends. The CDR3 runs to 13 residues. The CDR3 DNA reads TGTGCCAGCAGGGCCAGCGGTAACAATGAGCAGTTCTTC. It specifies CASRASGNNEQFF.

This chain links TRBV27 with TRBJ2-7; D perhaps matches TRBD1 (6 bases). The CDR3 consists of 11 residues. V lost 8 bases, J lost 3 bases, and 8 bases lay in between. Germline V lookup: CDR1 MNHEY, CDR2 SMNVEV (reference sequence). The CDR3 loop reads CASGQFYEQYF. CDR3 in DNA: TGTGCCAGCGGACAGTTCTACGAGCAGTACTTC.

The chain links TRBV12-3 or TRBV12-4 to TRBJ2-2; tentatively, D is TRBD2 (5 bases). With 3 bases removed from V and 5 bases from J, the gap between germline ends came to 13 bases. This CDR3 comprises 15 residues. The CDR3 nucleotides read TGTGCCAGCAGTTTGGGCGAGCGGAAGACCGGGGAGCTGTTTTTT. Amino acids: CASSLGERKTGELFF.

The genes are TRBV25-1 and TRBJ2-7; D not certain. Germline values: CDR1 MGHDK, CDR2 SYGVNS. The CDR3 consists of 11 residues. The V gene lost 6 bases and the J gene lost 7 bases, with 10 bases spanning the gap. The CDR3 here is CASSYVHEQYF. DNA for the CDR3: TGTGCCAGCAGCTACGTACATGAGCAGTACTTC.

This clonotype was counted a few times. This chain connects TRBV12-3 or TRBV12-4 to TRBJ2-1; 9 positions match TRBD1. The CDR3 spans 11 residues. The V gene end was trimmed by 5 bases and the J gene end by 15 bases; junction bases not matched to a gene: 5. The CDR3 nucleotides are TGTGCCAGCAGTCAGGCGGGACAGGGGTTCTTC. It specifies CASSQAGQGFF.

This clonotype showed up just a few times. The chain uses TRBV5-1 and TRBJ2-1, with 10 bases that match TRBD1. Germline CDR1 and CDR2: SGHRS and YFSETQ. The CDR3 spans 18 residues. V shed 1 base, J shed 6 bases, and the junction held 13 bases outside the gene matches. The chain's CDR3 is CASSLLPGGTGAFNEQFF. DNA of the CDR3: TGCGCCAGCAGCTTGCTCCCCGGCGGGACAGGGGCCTTCAATGAGCAGTTCTTC. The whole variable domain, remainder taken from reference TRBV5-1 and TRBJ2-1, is KAGVTQTPRYLIKTRGQQVTLSCSPISGHRSVSWYQQTPGQGLQFLFEYFSETQRNKGNFPGRFSGRQFSNSRSEMNVSTLELGDSALYLCASSLLPGGTGAFNEQFFGPGTRLTVL.

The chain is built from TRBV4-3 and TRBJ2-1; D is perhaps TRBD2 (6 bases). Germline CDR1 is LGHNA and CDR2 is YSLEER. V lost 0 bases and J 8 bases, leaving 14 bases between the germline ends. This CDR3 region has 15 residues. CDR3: CASSQDGLANDEQFF. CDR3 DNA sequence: TGCGCCAGCAGCCAAGACGGGCTAGCGAACGATGAGCAGTTCTTC.

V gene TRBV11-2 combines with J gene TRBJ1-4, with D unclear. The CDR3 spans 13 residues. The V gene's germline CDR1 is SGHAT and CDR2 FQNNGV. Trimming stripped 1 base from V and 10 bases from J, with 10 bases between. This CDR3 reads CASSLGVEGKLFF. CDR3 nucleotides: TGTGCCAGCAGCTTAGGGGTTGAGGGAAAACTGTTTTTT.

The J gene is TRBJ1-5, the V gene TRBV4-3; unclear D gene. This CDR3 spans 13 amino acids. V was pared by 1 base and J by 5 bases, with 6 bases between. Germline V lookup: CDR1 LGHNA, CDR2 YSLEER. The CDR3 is CASSQGTYQPQHF. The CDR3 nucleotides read TGCGCCAGCAGCCAAGGGACGTATCAGCCCCAGCATTTT.

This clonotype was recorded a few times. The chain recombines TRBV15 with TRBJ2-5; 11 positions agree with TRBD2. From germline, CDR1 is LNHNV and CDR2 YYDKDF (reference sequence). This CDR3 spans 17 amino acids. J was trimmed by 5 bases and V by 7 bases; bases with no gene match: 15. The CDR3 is CATKRDYTSGRMETQYF. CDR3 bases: TGTGCCACCAAAAGGGACTATACTAGCGGGAGAATGGAGACCCAGTACTTC.

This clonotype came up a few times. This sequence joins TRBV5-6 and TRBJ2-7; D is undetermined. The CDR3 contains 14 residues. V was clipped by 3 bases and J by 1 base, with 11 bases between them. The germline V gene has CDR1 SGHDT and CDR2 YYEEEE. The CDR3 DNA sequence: TGTGCCAGCAGCTCTATAAGATGGTCCTACGAGCAGTACTTC. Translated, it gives CASSSIRWSYEQYF.